Listed below are T cell receptor beta chains from one sample, sequenced in a study of cytomegalovirus exposure and HLA in healthy donors. Assay: immunoSEQ multiplex PCR; the TCRdb copy retains only in-frame clones and omits some. The data show 150,000 or so clones, roughly 76% seen once. The sequenced sample was PBMCs. These TCRs come from a female donor in good health and CMV-seronegative. The CDR3 runs from the conserved cysteine through the conserved F or W. Fields, in order: V gene, J gene, clone size, D gene, CDR3 DNA, CDR3 protein. D genes are given only for firm matches. Some rows have no size entry. The others give once, few or many, or a class for an expanded clone.

>TRBV10-3|TRBJ2-5|few|NA
TGTGCCACCTTAGGAGGGGCCACGGAGACCCAGTACTTC
CATLGGATETQYF
>TRBV6-1|TRBJ1-5|NA|NA
TGTGCCAGCACCCCAGGCAGGGCGGGCAATCAGCCCCAGCATTTT
CASTPGRAGNQPQHF
>TRBV27|TRBJ2-3|few|NA
TGTGCCAGCAACCTAGGTCGCACGCAGTATTTT
CASNLGRTQYF
>TRBV25-1|TRBJ1-2|NA|TRBD1
TGTGCCAGCAGTGGGGGCGGACAGGAGAGTAACTATGGCTACACCTTC
CASSGGGQESNYGYTF
>TRBV5-8|TRBJ2-3|NA|NA
TGTGCCAGCAGCTTTGAACTGTCTGGCACAGATACGCAGTATTTT
CASSFELSGTDTQYF
>TRBV6-5|TRBJ1-1|NA|NA
TGTGCCAGCAGTGACGGACACGTTCCCACTGAAGCTTTCTTT
CASSDGHVPTEAFF
>TRBV6-1|TRBJ2-7|few|TRBD1
TGTGCCAGCAGTCCGCAACAGGGGTCCCCCTACGAGCAGTACTTC
CASSPQQGSPYEQYF
>TRBV7-9|TRBJ1-1|many|TRBD1
TGTGCCAGCAAAGGGCCGGGACAGGGGCCGAACACTGAAGCTTTCTTT
CASKGPGQGPNTEAFF
>TRBV20-1|TRBJ1-1|few|NA
TGCAGTGCTCCCAGGGGTGAAGCTTTCTTT
CSAPRGEAFF
>TRBV18|TRBJ2-1|few|TRBD1
TGTGCCAGCTCACCTGGGACAGGGGGTGGCAATGAGCAGTTCTTC
CASSPGTGGGNEQFF
>TRBV11-2|TRBJ2-7|NA|TRBD2
TGTGCCAGCAGCTTAAATCTCGGGGAGGGCTACGAGCAGTACTTC
CASSLNLGEGYEQYF
>TRBV6-1|TRBJ1-2|NA|TRBD1
TGTGCCAGCAGCTATAACTCGGACAGGAACTATGGCTACACCTTC
CASSYNSDRNYGYTF
>TRBV2|TRBJ1-4|few|TRBD1
TGTGCCAGCAACACCGGGACAGGGAATGAAAAACTGTTTTTT
CASNTGTGNEKLFF
>TRBV5-5|TRBJ1-1|NA|NA
TGTGCCAGCAGCTTGGCCCTTCGGACTGAAGCTTTCTTT
CASSLALRTEAFF
>TRBV4-1|TRBJ2-1|NA|NA
TGCGCCAGCAGCCAAGAACTTCCTAACAATGAGCAGTTCTTC
CASSQELPNNEQFF
>TRBV7-9|TRBJ1-4|NA|NA
TGTGCCAGCAGCTTACCTTTCGGAGGGGCGGAAAAACTGTTTTTT
CASSLPFGGAEKLFF
>TRBV15|TRBJ1-3|NA|NA
TGTGCCACCAGCAGAGATGGGCTACAGGATGTAAACACCATATATTTT
CATSRDGLQDVNTIYF
>TRBV6-5|TRBJ1-1|NA|TRBD1
TGTGCCAGCAGTTTGACCGGGACAGCCATGAACACTGAAGCTTTCTTT
CASSLTGTAMNTEAFF
>TRBV19|TRBJ2-3|few|TRBD1
TGTGCCAGTAGGATGACAGGGGGGCCAGATACGCAGTATTTT
CASRMTGGPDTQYF
>TRBV27|TRBJ2-7|NA|NA
TGTGCCAGCCAGGGCCCCCTCTCCTACGAGCAGTACTTC
CASQGPLSYEQYF
>TRBV6-1|TRBJ1-4|NA|NA
TGTGCCAGCAGGGGGGCGAGGGGAACTAATGAAAAACTGTTTTTT
CASRGARGTNEKLFF
>TRBV27|TRBJ1-2|NA|NA
TGTGCCATCTGGGGCGAATTTGGCTACACCTTC
CAIWGEFGYTF
>TRBV15|TRBJ1-5|NA|TRBD1
TGTGCCACCAGCAGAGGGGACAGTACCAGTAATCAGCCCCAGCATTTT
CATSRGDSTSNQPQHF
>TRBV19|TRBJ2-7|NA|TRBD1
TGTGCCAGTAGTATAATTCCCGGACAGGGATCCTACGAGCAGTACTTC
CASSIIPGQGSYEQYF
>TRBV6-5|TRBJ2-5|NA|NA
TGTGCCAGCAGTTCCGCAGGGGGGGAGACCCAGTACTTC
CASSSAGGETQYF
>TRBV27|TRBJ2-3|NA|TRBD2
TGTGCCAGCAGTTCCTCCGGGGTAGCGGGGGGTCCCAGGGCCTACACAGATACGCAGTATTTT
CASSSSGVAGGPRAYTDTQYF
>TRBV15|TRBJ2-7|NA|NA
TGTGCCACCAGCAGGCCGGGTGGGGCAGTCTCCTACGAGCAGTACTTC
CATSRPGGAVSYEQYF
>TRBV5-1|TRBJ2-7|NA|TRBD2
TGCGCCAGCAGCCCGGGACTAGCGGGGCCACTTTTCGAGCAGTACTTC
CASSPGLAGPLFEQYF
>TRBV5-4|TRBJ2-7|NA|NA
TGTGCCAGCAGCGGGCCAAACTGGGAGCAGTACTTC
CASSGPNWEQYF
>TRBV7-9|TRBJ2-5|NA|NA
TGTGCCAGCAGCTCCGACATATCCGACGCGAAGACCCAGTACTTC
CASSSDISDAKTQYF
>TRBV4-2|TRBJ2-3|NA|NA
TGTGCCAGCAGCCAAGAGGTACGGCCAGGGGATACGCAGTATTTT
CASSQEVRPGDTQYF
>TRBV28|TRBJ2-2|NA|NA
TGTGCCGGTACTGAGGGACACACGAACACCGGGGAGCTGTTTTTT
CAGTEGHTNTGELFF
>TRBV9|TRBJ2-1|NA|TRBD2
TGTGCCAGCAGCCCTTCCAAGGGACTAGCGGGAGTGGTTGAGCAGTTCTTC
CASSPSKGLAGVVEQFF
>TRBV19|TRBJ2-1|NA|NA
TGTGCCAGATCCGGGGGTACTGCGTCGAGCTCCTACAATGAGCAGTTCTTC
CARSGGTASSSYNEQFF
>TRBV11-1|TRBJ1-2|NA|TRBD1
TGTGCCAGCAGTTGGACAGGGGAGCGGGGCTACACCTTC
CASSWTGERGYTF
>TRBV5-4|TRBJ2-1|NA|NA
TGTGCCAGCAGCTTTGGGCCGGGAAGGTCTCCCGGCAATGAGCAGTTCTTC
CASSFGPGRSPGNEQFF
>TRBV19|TRBJ1-4|NA|NA
TGTGCCAGTAGTATTGGGGCGGTTAATGAAAAACTGTTTTTT
CASSIGAVNEKLFF
>TRBV18|TRBJ1-4|NA|NA
TGTGCCAGCTCACCGTCGGGGCAGGGGTCCGAAAAACTGTTTTTT
CASSPSGQGSEKLFF
>TRBV6-5|TRBJ2-7|once|NA
TGTGCCAGCAGGGGGGGGACACTCACCTACGAGCAGTACTTC
CASRGGTLTYEQYF
>TRBV6-1|TRBJ1-2|NA|TRBD1
TGTGCCAGCAGAGCCGGGACAGGGGGTGACTATGGCTACACCTTC
CASRAGTGGDYGYTF
>TRBV9|TRBJ2-1|NA|NA
TGTGCCAGCAGCCCGAGAGGCGCGGAGCAGTTCTTC
CASSPRGAEQFF
>TRBV11-2|TRBJ2-1|NA|TRBD2
TGTGCCAGCAGCTTAGGAATAGCGGGAGGGCCTAATGAGCAGTTCTTC
CASSLGIAGGPNEQFF
>TRBV29-1|TRBJ1-1|few|NA
TGCAGCGTTGGTGGTGCAGAACCCGAAGCTTTCTTT
CSVGGAEPEAFF
>TRBV25-1|TRBJ2-1|NA|TRBD2
TGTGCCAGCAGTGTCGGGGGGGCCATTTACAATGAGCAGTTCTTC
CASSVGGAIYNEQFF
>TRBV11-2|TRBJ2-7|NA|TRBD2
TGTGCCAGCAGCGGCGTAGGACTAGCAGACTCCTACGAGCAGTACTTC
CASSGVGLADSYEQYF
>TRBV5-4|TRBJ2-3|NA|TRBD1
TGTGCCAGCAGCTTTGGACAGGGGGAAACAGATACGCAGTATTTT
CASSFGQGETDTQYF
>TRBV27|TRBJ2-2|once|NA
TGTGCCAGCAGTTTAATGGGCAGGCCTGGGACCGGGGAGCTGTTTTTT
CASSLMGRPGTGELFF
>TRBV30|TRBJ2-1|NA|NA
TGTGCCTGGAGTCCGGGCTACAATGAGCAGTTCTTC
CAWSPGYNEQFF
>TRBV7-8|TRBJ2-1|NA|NA
TGTGCCAGCAGCTCTCCGGGCCAAATCACGGGGAGCTCCTACAATGAGCAGTTCTTC
CASSSPGQITGSSYNEQFF
>TRBV12-5|TRBJ2-7|NA|NA
TGTGCTAGTGGTTTGGTGGCTCTGCCCGAGCAGTACTTC
CASGLVALPEQYF
>TRBV4-2|TRBJ2-7|NA|NA
TGTGCCAGCAGCCCGGTAGGGGTTACGGGGGGCCACGAGCAGTACTTC
CASSPVGVTGGHEQYF
>TRBV2|TRBJ1-2|NA|TRBD1
TGTGCCAGCAGTCGTCCCGGGACAGGGAATGGCTACACCTTC
CASSRPGTGNGYTF
>TRBV28|TRBJ2-7|NA|TRBD2
TGTGCCAGCAGTGGGGGACTAGGCAGGAACTACGAGCAGTACTTC
CASSGGLGRNYEQYF